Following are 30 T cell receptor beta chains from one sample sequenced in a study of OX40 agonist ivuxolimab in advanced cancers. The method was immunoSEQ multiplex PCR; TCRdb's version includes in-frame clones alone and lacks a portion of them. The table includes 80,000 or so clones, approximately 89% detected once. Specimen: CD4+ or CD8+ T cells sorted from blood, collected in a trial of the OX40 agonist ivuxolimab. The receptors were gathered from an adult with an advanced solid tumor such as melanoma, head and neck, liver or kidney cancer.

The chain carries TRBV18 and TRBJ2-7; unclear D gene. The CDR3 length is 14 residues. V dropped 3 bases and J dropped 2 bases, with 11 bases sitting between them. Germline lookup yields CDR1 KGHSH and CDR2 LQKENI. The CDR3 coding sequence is TGTGCCAGCTCACCTGGCAGGATTACCTACGAGCAGTACTTC. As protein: CASSPGRITYEQYF.

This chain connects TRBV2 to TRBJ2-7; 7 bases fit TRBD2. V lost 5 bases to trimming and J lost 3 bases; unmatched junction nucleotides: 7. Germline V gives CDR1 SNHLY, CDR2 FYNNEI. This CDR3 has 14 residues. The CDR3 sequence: CASSWGGKGYEQYF. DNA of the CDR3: TGTGCCAGCAGTTGGGGGGGGAAGGGCTACGAGCAGTACTTC.

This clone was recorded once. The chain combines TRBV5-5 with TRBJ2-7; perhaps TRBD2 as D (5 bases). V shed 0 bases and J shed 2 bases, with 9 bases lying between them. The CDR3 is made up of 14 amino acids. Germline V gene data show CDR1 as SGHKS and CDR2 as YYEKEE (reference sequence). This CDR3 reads CASSLVGRPYEQYF. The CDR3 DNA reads TGTGCCAGCAGCTTGGTTGGGAGACCCTACGAGCAGTACTTC.

CDR3 loop: CASRIGGAKNQPQHF. DNA for the CDR3: TGTGCCAGTCGCATCGGTGGGGCAAAGAATCAGCCCCAGCATTTT. The chain employs TRBV19 and TRBJ1-5, with D perhaps matching TRBD1 (5 bases). The germline gives CDR1 LNHDA, CDR2 SQIVND (reference sequence). This CDR3 comprises 15 residues. V was pared by 8 bases and J by 4 bases, with 18 bases between.

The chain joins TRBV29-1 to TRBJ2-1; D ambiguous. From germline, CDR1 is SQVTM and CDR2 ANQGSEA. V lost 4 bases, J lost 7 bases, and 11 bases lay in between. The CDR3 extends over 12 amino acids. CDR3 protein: CSVVMPWNEQFF. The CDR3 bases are TGCAGCGTTGTTATGCCATGGAATGAGCAGTTCTTC.

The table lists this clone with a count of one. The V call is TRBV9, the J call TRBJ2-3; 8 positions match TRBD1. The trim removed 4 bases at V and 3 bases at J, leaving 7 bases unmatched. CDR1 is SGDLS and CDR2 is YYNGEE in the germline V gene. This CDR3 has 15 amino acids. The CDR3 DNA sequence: TGTGCCAGCAGCCCCGGGGACAGGAATACAGATACGCAGTATTTT. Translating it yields CASSPGDRNTDTQYF.

The CDR3 DNA is TGTGCCAGCAGTTTAACGGCAGCCTACGAGCAGTACTTC. Translated, it gives CASSLTAAYEQYF. V usage is TRBV28 and J usage is TRBJ2-7; no firm D call. The CDR3 has 13 amino acids. Germline CDR1 MDHEN, CDR2 SYDVKM. The V and J ends lost 2 bases and 2 bases respectively, with 7 bases between them.

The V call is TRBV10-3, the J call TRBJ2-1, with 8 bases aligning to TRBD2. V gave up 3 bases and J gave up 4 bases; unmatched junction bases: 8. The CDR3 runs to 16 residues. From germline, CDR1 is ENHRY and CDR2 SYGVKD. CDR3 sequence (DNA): TGTGCCATCAGTGACCCCAGCGGGAGTAGGTACAATGAGCAGTTCTTC. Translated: CAISDPSGSRYNEQFF.

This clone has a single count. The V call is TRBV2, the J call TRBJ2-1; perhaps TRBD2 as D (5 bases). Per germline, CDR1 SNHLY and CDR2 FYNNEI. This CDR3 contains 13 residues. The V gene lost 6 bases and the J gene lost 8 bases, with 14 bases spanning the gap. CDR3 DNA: TGTGCCAGCAGCCCGGACTCAGCTTATGAGCAGTTCTTC. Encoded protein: CASSPDSAYEQFF.

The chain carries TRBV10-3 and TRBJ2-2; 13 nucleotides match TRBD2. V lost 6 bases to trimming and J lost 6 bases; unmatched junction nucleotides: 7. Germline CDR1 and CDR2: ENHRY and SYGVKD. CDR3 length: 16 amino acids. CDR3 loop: CAIRDGLAGEAGELFF. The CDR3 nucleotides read TGTGCCATCAGGGATGGACTAGCGGGGGAGGCCGGGGAGCTGTTTTTT.

The DNA of the CDR3 is TGCAGCGTCCGAGGGTCTCTCGGCGGGGGAGAGCAGTACTTC. Amino acid sequence: CSVRGSLGGGEQYF. The rearrangement uses TRBV29-1 and TRBJ2-7, with 7 nucleotides matching TRBD2. Germline CDR1 and CDR2: SQVTM and ANQGSEA. J was trimmed by 7 bases and V by 6 bases; bases with no gene match: 15. The CDR3 contains 14 residues.

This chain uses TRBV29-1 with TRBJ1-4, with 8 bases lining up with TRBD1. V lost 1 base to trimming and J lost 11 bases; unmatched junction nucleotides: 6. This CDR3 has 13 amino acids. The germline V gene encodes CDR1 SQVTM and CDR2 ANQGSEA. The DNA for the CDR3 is TGCAGCGTTGAAGGGCAGGGGGCTGGGAAACTGTTTTTT. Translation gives CSVEGQGAGKLFF.

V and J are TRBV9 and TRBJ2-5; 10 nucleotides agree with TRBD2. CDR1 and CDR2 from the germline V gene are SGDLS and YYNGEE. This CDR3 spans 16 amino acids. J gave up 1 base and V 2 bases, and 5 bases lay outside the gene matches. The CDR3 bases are TGTGCCAGCAGCGTCGGTAGCGGGGGGCCCCAAGAGACCCAGTACTTC. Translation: CASSVGSGGPQETQYF. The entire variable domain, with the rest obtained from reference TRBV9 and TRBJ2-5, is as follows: DSGVTQTPKHLITATGQRVTLRCSPRSGDLSVYWYQQSLDQGLQFLIQYYNGEERAKGNILERFSAQQFPDLHSELNLSSLELGDSALYFCASSVGSGGPQETQYFGPGTRLLVL.

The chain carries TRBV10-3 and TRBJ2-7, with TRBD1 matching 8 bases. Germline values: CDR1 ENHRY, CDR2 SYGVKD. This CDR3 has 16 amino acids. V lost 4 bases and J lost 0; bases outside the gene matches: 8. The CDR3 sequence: CAISAPSGTGSYEQYF. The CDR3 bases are TGTGCCATCAGTGCGCCATCGGGGACAGGCTCCTACGAGCAGTACTTC.

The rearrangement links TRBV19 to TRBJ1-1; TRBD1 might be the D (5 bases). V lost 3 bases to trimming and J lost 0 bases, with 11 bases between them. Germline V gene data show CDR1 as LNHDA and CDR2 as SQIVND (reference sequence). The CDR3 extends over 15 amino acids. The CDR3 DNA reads TGTGCCAGTAGTATCCCGGGACTAATGAACACTGAAGCTTTCTTT. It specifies CASSIPGLMNTEAFF.

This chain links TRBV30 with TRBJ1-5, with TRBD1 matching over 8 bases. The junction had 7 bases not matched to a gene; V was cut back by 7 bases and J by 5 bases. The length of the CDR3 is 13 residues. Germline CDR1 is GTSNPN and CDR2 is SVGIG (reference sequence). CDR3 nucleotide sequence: TGTGCCTCCGGGACAGGCCTGGATCAGCCCCAGCATTTT. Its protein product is CASGTGLDQPQHF.

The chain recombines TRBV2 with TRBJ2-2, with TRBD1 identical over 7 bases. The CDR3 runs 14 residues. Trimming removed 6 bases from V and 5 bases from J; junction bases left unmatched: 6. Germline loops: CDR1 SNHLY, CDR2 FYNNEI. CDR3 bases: TGTGCCAGCAGGAAAGGGACAGAGACCGGGGAGCTGTTTTTT. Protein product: CASRKGTETGELFF.

CDR3 sequence (DNA): TGTGCCAGCAGCCCATACGGGACGGGGCTTCGGTACGAGCAGTACTTC. Translated: CASSPYGTGLRYEQYF. The chain joins TRBV7-2 to TRBJ2-7; D may be TRBD1 or TRBD2 (5 bases each). CDR1 is SGHTA, CDR2 FQGNSA, per germline. Trimming took off 5 bases at V and 4 bases at J, with 21 bases between the two ends. The CDR3 loop spans 16 amino acids.

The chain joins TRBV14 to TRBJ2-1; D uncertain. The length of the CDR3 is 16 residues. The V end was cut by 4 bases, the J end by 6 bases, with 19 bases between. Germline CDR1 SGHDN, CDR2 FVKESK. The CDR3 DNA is TGTGCCAGCAGCCCCGGCGACGGCACGACGAGCAATGAGCAGTTCTTC. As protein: CASSPGDGTTSNEQFF. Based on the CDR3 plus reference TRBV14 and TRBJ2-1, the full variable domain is EAGVTQFPSHSVIEKGQTVTLRCDPISGHDNLYWYRRVMGKEIKFLLHFVKESKQDESGMPNNRFLAERTGGTYSTLKVQPAELEDSGVYFCASSPGDGTTSNEQFFGPGTRLTVL.

Here the CDR3 reads CSAAPGRGSYEQYF. CDR3 bases: TGCAGCGCCGCTCCGGGGCGCGGCTCCTACGAGCAGTACTTC. The chain recombines TRBV29-1 with TRBJ2-7, with D perhaps TRBD1 or TRBD2 (5 bases each). Germline V lookup: CDR1 SQVTM, CDR2 ANQGSEA. This CDR3 has 14 residues. Trimming stripped 7 bases from V and 0 bases from J, with 16 bases between.

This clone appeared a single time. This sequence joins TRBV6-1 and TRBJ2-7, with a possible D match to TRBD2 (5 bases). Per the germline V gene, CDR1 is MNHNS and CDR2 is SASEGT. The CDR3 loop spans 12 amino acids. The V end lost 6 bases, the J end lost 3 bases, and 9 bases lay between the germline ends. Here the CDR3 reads CASRASSYEQYF. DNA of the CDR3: TGTGCCAGCAGGGCTAGCAGCTACGAGCAGTACTTC.

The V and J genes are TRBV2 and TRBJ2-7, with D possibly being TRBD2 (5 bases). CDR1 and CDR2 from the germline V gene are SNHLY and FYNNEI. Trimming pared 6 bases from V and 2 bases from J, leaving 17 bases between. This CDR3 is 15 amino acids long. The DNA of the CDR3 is TGTGCCAGCAGGTCTGGCGGGCACCAAACCTACGAGCAGTACTTC. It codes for CASRSGGHQTYEQYF.

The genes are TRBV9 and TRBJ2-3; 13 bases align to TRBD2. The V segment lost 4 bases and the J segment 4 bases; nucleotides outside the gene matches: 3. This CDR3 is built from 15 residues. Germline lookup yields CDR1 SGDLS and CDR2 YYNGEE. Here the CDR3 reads CASSSTSGRADTQYF. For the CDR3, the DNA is TGTGCCAGCAGCTCCACTAGCGGGAGGGCAGATACGCAGTATTTT. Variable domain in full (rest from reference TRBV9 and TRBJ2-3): DSGVTQTPKHLITATGQRVTLRCSPRSGDLSVYWYQQSLDQGLQFLIQYYNGEERAKGNILERFSAQQFPDLHSELNLSSLELGDSALYFCASSSTSGRADTQYFGPGTRLTVL.

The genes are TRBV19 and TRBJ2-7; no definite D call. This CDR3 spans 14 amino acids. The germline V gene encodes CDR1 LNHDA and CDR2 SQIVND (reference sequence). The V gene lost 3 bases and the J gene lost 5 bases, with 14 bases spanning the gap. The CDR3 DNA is TGTGCCAGTAGTATCGGCCTGGACCACCACGAGCAGTACTTC. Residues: CASSIGLDHHEQYF.

CDR3 residues: CASSEIGYSYNEQFF. The CDR3 DNA follows: TGTGCCAGCAGTGAGATCGGGTACTCCTACAATGAGCAGTTCTTC. The chain employs TRBV28 and TRBJ2-1; D is unresolved. V lost 5 bases to trimming and J lost 0 bases, with 11 bases between them. Germline CDR1 MDHEN, CDR2 SYDVKM. The CDR3 totals 15 residues.

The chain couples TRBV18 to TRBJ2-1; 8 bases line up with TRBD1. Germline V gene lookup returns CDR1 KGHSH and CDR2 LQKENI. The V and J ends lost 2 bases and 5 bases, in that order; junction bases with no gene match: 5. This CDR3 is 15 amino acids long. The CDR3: CASSPGQGRNNEQFF. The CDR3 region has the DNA TGTGCCAGCTCACCAGGACAGGGTAGGAACAATGAGCAGTTCTTC.

In DNA form, the CDR3 reads TGCAGCGAGACGCGGGCTGATACGCAGTATTTT. The encoded protein is CSETRADTQYF. The rearrangement uses TRBV29-1 and TRBJ2-3; TRBD2 is a possible D gene (5 bases). The V end lost 7 bases, the J end lost 6 bases, and 11 bases lay between the germline ends. Germline V lookup: CDR1 SQVTM, CDR2 ANQGSEA. The CDR3 totals 11 residues.

In nucleotides, the CDR3 is TGTGCCAGCAGTTTAGAGGGGAGCTCCTATAATTCACCCCTCCACTTT. Translating gives CASSLEGSSYNSPLHF. This sequence joins TRBV28 and TRBJ1-6; TRBD1 is a possible D gene (5 bases). Germline V gene data show CDR1 as MDHEN and CDR2 as SYDVKM. V was cut by 2 bases and J by 0 bases, with 8 bases left in between. CDR3 length: 16 residues.

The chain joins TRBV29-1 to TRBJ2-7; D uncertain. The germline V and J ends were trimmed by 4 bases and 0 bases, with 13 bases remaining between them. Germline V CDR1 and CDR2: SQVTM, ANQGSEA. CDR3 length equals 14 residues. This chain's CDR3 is CSVVVLPSSYEQYF. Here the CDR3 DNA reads TGCAGCGTTGTGGTACTCCCGAGCTCCTACGAGCAGTACTTC.

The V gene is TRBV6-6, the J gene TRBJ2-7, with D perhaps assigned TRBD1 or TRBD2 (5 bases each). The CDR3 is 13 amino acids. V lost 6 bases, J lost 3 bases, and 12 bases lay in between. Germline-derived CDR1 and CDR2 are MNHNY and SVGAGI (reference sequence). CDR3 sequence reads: CASSAGTIYEQYF. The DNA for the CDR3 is TGTGCCAGCAGCGCCGGGACCATCTACGAGCAGTACTTC.